Sequencing of this T cell receptor beta chain was carried out in a study of T cells in Graves' hyperthyroidism and ophthalmopathy. The CDR3 is 14 amino acids. CDR1 and CDR2 (germline): SQVTM, ANQGSEA. With V trimmed by 7 bases and J by 8 bases, 13 bases remained unmatched. Researchers took RNA transcripts and amplified the TCR beta CDR3 regions from them. First-round RT-PCR with HTBI primers amplified the TCR CDR3 region. TCRdb fed the multiplex PCR reads into MiXCR, producing one record per CDR3 protein. Of about 640,000 distinct CDR3 sequences listed, about 14% are singletons. The sequenced sample consisted of blood. This chain joins TRBV29-1 and TRBJ2-1, with 8 bases lining up with TRBD2. The TCR was taken from a woman between 50 and 59 years old with Graves' ophthalmopathy. As DNA, the CDR3 is TGCAGCGCCCCCGGTGAGCGGGAGAGGGATGAGCAGTTCTTC. It is translated as CSAPGERERDEQFF.